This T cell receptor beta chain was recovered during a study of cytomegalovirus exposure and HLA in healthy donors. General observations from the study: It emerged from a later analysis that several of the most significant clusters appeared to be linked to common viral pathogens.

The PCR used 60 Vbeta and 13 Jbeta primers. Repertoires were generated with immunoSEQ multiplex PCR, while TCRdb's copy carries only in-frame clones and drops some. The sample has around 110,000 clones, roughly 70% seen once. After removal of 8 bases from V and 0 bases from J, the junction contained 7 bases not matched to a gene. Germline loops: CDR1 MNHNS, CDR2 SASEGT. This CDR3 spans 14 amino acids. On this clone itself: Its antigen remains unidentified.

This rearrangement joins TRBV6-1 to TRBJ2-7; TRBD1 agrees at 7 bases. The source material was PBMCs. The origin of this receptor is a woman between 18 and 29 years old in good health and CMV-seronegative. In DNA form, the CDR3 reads TGTGCCAGCTCCACCGGGACAGCCTCCTACGAGCAGTACTTC. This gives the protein CASSTGTASYEQYF.